The clone carrying this TCR beta chain was seen ten or more times. Antigen specificity is unknown. TCRdb re-derived calls from the 5' RACE reads in MiXCR, one entry per CDR3 protein. This sample has some 50,000 distinct CDR3 sequences, with about 4.2% found just once. Germline CDR1 and CDR2: SGHAT and FQNNGV. The CDR3 length is 15 residues. J lost 0 bases, V lost 5 bases, and 2 bases had no gene match. The source of the sample is a study of early T cells in non-severe SARS-CoV-2 infection. Study-wide results and limits: VDJdb matches were skewed toward anti-spike CD8 T cell responses.

The chain couples TRBV11-2 to TRBJ2-2, with 8 nucleotides matching TRBD1. Sequences were obtained from whole blood. The receptor's source is an adult who was a healthcare worker with PCR-confirmed SARS-CoV-2 infection or an uninfected control (not recorded which). CDR3 nucleotides: TGTGCCAGCAGCCAGGGACAGGCGAACACCGGGGAGCTGTTTTTT. It codes for CASSQGQANTGELFF.